These T cell receptor beta chains were read from a single sample in a study of regulatory T cells in long-lasting Graves disease. In TCRdb, the multiplex PCR reads were re-called with MiXCR into one record per CDR3 protein. The top ten hold about 8% of the sample, which has a few hundred thousand distinct CDR3 sequences, roughly 15% seen once. The data also belong to a second study, concerning T cells in Graves' hyperthyroidism and ophthalmopathy.

The specimen comprised peripheral blood mononuclear cells (PBMCs), sampled at new diagnosis, from a patient treated with antithyroid drugs. These receptors all stem from a woman in her thirties or forties with Graves disease. Both conserved end residues are part of each CDR3. A D gene is named only where the DNA matches it firmly. Clone sizes are given selectively: once, few, many, or a class where the clone is expanded.

d_call	v_call	j_call	clone_size	cdr3_nt	cdr3_aa
.	TRBV12-3/TRBV12-4	TRBJ1-3	many	TGTGCCAGCGACGCGGGACAATCCTCTGGAAACACCATATATTTT	CASDAGQSSGNTIYF
TRBD1	TRBV29-1	TRBJ2-7	many	TGCAGCGTATCGGACAGGGGATACGAGCAGTACTTC	CSVSDRGYEQYF
.	TRBV28	TRBJ2-1	many	TGTGCCAGCAGTTTGACGAATGAGCAGTTCTTC	CASSLTNEQFF
.	TRBV6-1	TRBJ1-2	few	TGTGCCAGCAGTGTTGACTATGGCTACACCTTC	CASSVDYGYTF
.	TRBV19	TRBJ2-3	many	TGTGCCAGTAGTATTTCAGGGGCGATTCACACAGATACGCAGTATTTT	CASSISGAIHTDTQYF
.	TRBV30	TRBJ1-3	many	TGTGCCTGGAGTGACCGGTCTGGAAACACCATATATTTT	CAWSDRSGNTIYF
TRBD2	TRBV12-3/TRBV12-4	TRBJ2-1	many	TGTGCCAGCAGTTTAGGGGGAGGGCCTATCGATGAGCAGTTCTTC	CASSLGGGPIDEQFF
.	TRBV7-9	TRBJ2-3	many	TGTGCCAGCAGCTTAGGGACCGCCTGGGGCACAGATACGCAGTATTTT	CASSLGTAWGTDTQYF
.	TRBV3-1	TRBJ1-4	.	TGTGCCAGCAGCCAAGTCCTAGGGGTCAATGAAAAACTGTTTTTT	CASSQVLGVNEKLFF
.	TRBV2	TRBJ2-4	many	TGTGCCAGAAGCCAGGGCCCGGGAGCCAAAAACATTCAGTACTTC	CARSQGPGAKNIQYF
.	TRBV27	TRBJ1-1	many	TGTGCCAGCAGGCCATACGGGACGGAGTATCCACGAGCTTTCTTT	CASRPYGTEYPRAFF
.	TRBV28	TRBJ2-4	.	TGTGCCAGCAGTCATTATTGGGAGGCCAAAAACATTCAGTACTTC	CASSHYWEAKNIQYF
TRBD1	TRBV28	TRBJ2-2	.	TGTGCCAGCAGCCGGACAGGGCCCGGGGAGCTGTTTTTT	CASSRTGPGELFF
.	TRBV11-2	TRBJ2-7	many	TGTGCCAGCAGCCTCAGCCCCGGGACAATGAGCTCCTACGAGCAGTACTTC	CASSLSPGTMSSYEQYF
.	TRBV3-1	TRBJ2-5	many	TGCGCCAGCAGCCAAGTCGGCGGCCAAGAGACCCAGTACTTC	CASSQVGGQETQYF
.	TRBV14	TRBJ2-1	few	TGTGCCAGCAGGACCTCCGGGAGCTACGATGAGCAGTTCTTC	CASRTSGSYDEQFF
.	TRBV20-1	TRBJ2-4	.	TGCAGTGCTAACTCTGGGGTCGCCAAAAACATTCAGTACTTC	CSANSGVAKNIQYF
.	TRBV3-1	TRBJ1-2	few	TGTGCCAGCAGCCTCGCTCTCTATGGCTACACCTTC	CASSLALYGYTF
TRBD2	TRBV7-9	TRBJ2-7	.	TGTGCCAGCAGCTTAGGCCAGACTAGCGGCTACGAGCAGTACTTC	CASSLGQTSGYEQYF
.	TRBV29-1	TRBJ2-3	few	TGCAGCGTTTTCGGACTTGGCGATACGCAGTATTTT	CSVFGLGDTQYF
.	TRBV20-1	TRBJ2-5	.	TGCAGTGCTAGGGCCCCCTTAAGGACCCTTCGAGAGACCCAGTACTTC	CSARAPLRTLRETQYF
TRBD1	TRBV11-2	TRBJ2-3	many	TGTGCCAGCAGCCCACAGGGGTCCTTCTTGATAGATACGCAGTATTTT	CASSPQGSFLIDTQYF
TRBD1	TRBV12-3/TRBV12-4	TRBJ1-1	.	TGTGCCAGCAGACCTGCGGACAGGGAGGACACTGAAGCTTTCTTT	CASRPADREDTEAFF
.	TRBV2	TRBJ1-2	many	TGTGCCAGCAGTGAGACGATATATCCCACCTTC	CASSETIYPTF
.	TRBV12-3/TRBV12-4	TRBJ2-1	many	TGTGCCAGCAGTCCGGGCCGGGGGTATAGTGAGCAGTTCTTC	CASSPGRGYSEQFF
TRBD2	TRBV3-1	TRBJ2-1	few	TGTGCCAGCAGCCAAGCAGGGACTAGCGGGACGAATGAGCAGTTCTTC	CASSQAGTSGTNEQFF
.	TRBV6-2/TRBV6-3	TRBJ1-1	.	TGTGCCAGCAGTTCCCCGGGACGGATGAACACTGAAGCTTTCTTT	CASSSPGRMNTEAFF
.	TRBV20-1	TRBJ2-7	many	TGCAGTGCTAGAGATCCTAGGGGTTCCTACGAGCAGTACTTC	CSARDPRGSYEQYF
.	TRBV9	TRBJ1-6	.	TGTGCCAGCAGCGTACAGAATAATTCACCCCTCCACTTT	CASSVQNNSPLHF
.	TRBV19	TRBJ1-1	many	TGTGCCAGTAGTATTGGCAGGGGAGGGACTGAAGCTTTCTTT	CASSIGRGGTEAFF
TRBD2	TRBV3-1	TRBJ2-2	.	TGTGCCAGCAGCGACGGACTAGCGGGTACCGGGGAGCTGTTTTTT	CASSDGLAGTGELFF
.	TRBV19	TRBJ1-3	few	TGTGCCAGTAGTAAATTCTCTGGAAACACCATATATTTT	CASSKFSGNTIYF
TRBD2	TRBV9	TRBJ2-3	few	TGTGCCAGCAGCGGCCCGATTACAGCGGGAAAAAGCACAGATACGCAGTATTTT	CASSGPITAGKSTDTQYF
.	TRBV12-3/TRBV12-4	TRBJ1-5	many	TGTGCCAGCAGTTGGGGAGGTATGGATCAGCCCCAGCATTTT	CASSWGGMDQPQHF
TRBD2	TRBV4-1	TRBJ2-3	many	TGCGCCAGCAGCCAAGATCCCCAGGCGGGAGCAACAGATACGCAGTATTTT	CASSQDPQAGATDTQYF
TRBD2	TRBV5-1	TRBJ2-1	few	TGCGCCAGCAGCGGGGGACTAGCGGAAAATGAGCAGTTCTTC	CASSGGLAENEQFF
TRBD1	TRBV12-3/TRBV12-4	TRBJ1-2	many	TGTGCCAGCAGTTCGGACAGGGCTTCGGATGGCTACACCTTC	CASSSDRASDGYTF
.	TRBV5-1	TRBJ2-1	many	TGCGCCAGCAGCTTGGACGCGGGGAGCTCCTACAATGAGCAGTTCTTC	CASSLDAGSSYNEQFF
TRBD2	TRBV20-1	TRBJ2-7	few	TGCAGTGCTAGTCACTCCTCACTGGGGAGGGGCGAGCAGTACTTC	CSASHSSLGRGEQYF
TRBD1	TRBV7-8	TRBJ2-3	many	TGTGCCAGCAGCTTAATACCGGGACAGGGTCGAACAGATACGCAGTATTTT	CASSLIPGQGRTDTQYF
.	TRBV7-8	TRBJ2-1	.	TGTGCCAGCAGCCCTGGGGCAGTGAGAGGGGATGAGCAGTTCTTC	CASSPGAVRGDEQFF
.	TRBV2	TRBJ1-4	many	TGTGCCAGCAGTGAAGCAACTAATGAAAAACTGTTTTTT	CASSEATNEKLFF
TRBD2	TRBV15	TRBJ2-3	many	TGTGCCACCAGCAGAGTTAGCGGGAGAGACACAGATACGCAGTATTTT	CATSRVSGRDTDTQYF
.	TRBV5-1	TRBJ1-2	.	TGCGCCAGCAGCTTGGACGCAGGAAAAAACTATGGCTACACCTTC	CASSLDAGKNYGYTF
.	TRBV11-3	TRBJ1-4	many	TGTGCCAGCAGCAAAAGACAGGCGGGGGAAAAACTGTTTTTT	CASSKRQAGEKLFF